These 32 T cell receptor beta chains originate from one sample sequenced in a study of blood T cells in healthy people across ages. Primers used in a second PCR of roughly 7 to 11 cycles were a sample-barcoded 5' primer and a J-beta primer mix. TCRdb ran MiXCR on the 5' RACE reads and lists one entry per CDR3 protein. The table lists some 780,000 distinct CDR3 sequences, 56% of them singletons. The sample comprised blood. The receptors were gathered from a middle-aged man in good health.

For the CDR3, the DNA is TGTGCCAGCGGTGGGACAGGAGGTAGTGGTTATGGCTACACCTTC. It yields the protein CASGGTGGSGYGYTF. The chain employs TRBV27 and TRBJ1-2, with 8 bases lining up with TRBD1. The CDR3 runs 15 residues. The germline V gene has CDR1 MNHEY and CDR2 SMNVEV (reference sequence). Trimming at V came to 8 bases and at J to 5 bases, leaving 13 bases not matched to a gene.

The chain joins TRBV12-5 to TRBJ2-7; 9 bases map to TRBD2. V was clipped by 5 bases and J by 3 bases; unmatched bases: 5. Germline V CDR1 and CDR2: LGHNT, FRNRAP. The CDR3 is 14 amino acids. CDR3 loop: CASGAGGTSYEQYF. CDR3 coding DNA: TGTGCTAGTGGTGCGGGGGGGACTAGCTACGAGCAGTACTTC.

J is TRBJ2-7 and V is TRBV29-1; 10 bases fit TRBD2. CDR1 and CDR2 from the germline V gene are SQVTM and ANQGSEA. The CDR3 loop spans 14 amino acids. V lost 1 base to trimming and J lost 2 bases; unmatched junction nucleotides: 2. DNA for the CDR3: TGCAGCGTTGAAGGACTAGCGGGCCCCTACGAGCAGTACTTC. Translated: CSVEGLAGPYEQYF.

The chain carries TRBV7-2 and TRBJ2-5; a weak D match, TRBD1 (6 bases). V lost 5 bases, J lost 3 bases, and 13 bases lay in between. This CDR3 is 14 amino acids long. Germline assignment: CDR1 SGHTA and CDR2 FQGNSA. The CDR3 loop is CASSRLQGKETQYF. In nucleotides, the CDR3 is TGTGCCAGCAGCCGTCTCCAGGGGAAAGAGACCCAGTACTTC.

The J gene is TRBJ2-5, the V gene TRBV6-6, with D perhaps given as TRBD1 or TRBD2 (5 bases each). Looked up from germline, CDR1 is MNHNY and CDR2 is SVGAGI (reference sequence). There are 14 residues in the CDR3. V was pared by 4 bases and J by 2 bases, with 11 bases between. Here the CDR3 reads CASSFRGPQETQYF. Written as DNA, the CDR3 is TGTGCCAGCAGTTTCCGGGGACCGCAAGAGACCCAGTACTTC.

This clonotype has a single count. V gene TRBV27 combines with J gene TRBJ1-1; 8 positions match TRBD1. CDR1 is MNHEY, CDR2 SMNVEV, per germline (reference sequence). This CDR3 has 14 amino acids. Trimming cost V 6 bases and J 5 bases; bases outside gene matches: 8. Written as DNA, the CDR3 is TGTGCCAGCAGGTTACAGGGGGGAGGGACTGAAGCTTTCTTT. Protein sequence: CASRLQGGGTEAFF.

The chain links TRBV7-2 to TRBJ2-5; 8 bases match TRBD2. Judging by the DNA end, TRBJ2-7 fits better; the J call may be wrong. Germline CDR1 reads SGHTA; CDR2 reads FQGNSA. This CDR3 has 17 amino acids. The CDR3 nucleotides are TGTGCCAGCAGCTTAGGGACCTCGCGGGAGGCCGGGGACGAGCAGTACTTC. Encoded protein: CASSLGTSREAGDEQYF.

The chain carries TRBV27 and TRBJ2-3; D gene uncertain. V dropped 5 bases and J dropped 2 bases, with 5 bases sitting between them. This CDR3 spans 12 amino acids. Germline CDR1 reads MNHEY; CDR2 reads SMNVEV (reference sequence). CDR3 bases: TGTGCCAGCAGTAACACCACAGATACGCAGTATTTT. Its protein is CASSNTTDTQYF.

This clonotype showed up just once. The V call is TRBV7-2, the J call TRBJ1-2; 9 bases are shared with TRBD1. V lost 7 bases and J lost 10; bases outside the gene matches: 16. The CDR3 is 15 residues long. Germline CDR1 and CDR2: SGHTA and FQGNSA. The CDR3 is CASTDSLTGGDDYTF. The CDR3 nucleotides are TGTGCCAGCACCGATTCCCTCACAGGGGGCGACGACTACACCTTC. The full variable domain, with the rest looked up from reference TRBV7-2 and TRBJ1-2, is GAGVSQSPSNKVTEKGKDVELRCDPISGHTALYWYRQSLGQGLEFLIYFQGNSAPDKSGLPSDRFSAERTGGSVSTLTIQRTQQEDSAVYLCASTDSLTGGDDYTFGSGTRLTVV.

This clonotype was seen a handful of times. The J gene is TRBJ1-5, the V gene TRBV29-1; D is unresolved. V lost 6 bases to trimming and J lost 2 bases, with 11 bases between them. In germline, CDR1 is SQVTM, CDR2 ANQGSEA. The CDR3 sequence is 13 residues long. The CDR3 protein is CSVLLGGNQPQHF. The CDR3 DNA reads as TGCAGCGTACTCCTTGGGGGCAATCAGCCCCAGCATTTT. The entire variable domain, with the rest obtained from reference TRBV29-1 and TRBJ1-5, is as follows: SAVISQKPSRDICQRGTSLTIQCQVDSQVTMMFWYRQQPGQSLTLIATANQGSEATYESGFVIDKFPISRPNLTFSTLTVSNMSPEDSSIYLCSVLLGGNQPQHFGDGTRLSIL.

The V and J genes are TRBV7-2 and TRBJ2-7; D may match TRBD1 or TRBD2 (6 bases each). Looked up from germline, CDR1 is SGHTA and CDR2 is FQGNSA. The CDR3 runs 17 residues. V gave up 2 bases and J gave up 5 bases, with 22 bases separating them. CDR3 sequence reads: CASSLLGGGRSGDEQYF. The DNA for the CDR3 is TGTGCCAGCAGCTTATTGGGTGGGGGGCGCTCTGGGGACGAGCAGTACTTC.

The chain carries TRBV20-1 and TRBJ2-3; 7 positions match TRBD2. The germline V gene encodes CDR1 DFQATT and CDR2 SNEGSKA (reference sequence). Trimming removed 3 bases from V and 6 bases from J; junction bases left unmatched: 9. This CDR3 has 14 amino acids. The chain's CDR3 is CSASPKAGSDTQYF. DNA of the CDR3: TGCAGTGCTAGTCCTAAAGCGGGATCTGATACGCAGTATTTT.

There are a few counts of this clonotype. V gene TRBV12-3 or TRBV12-4 combines with J gene TRBJ2-1; D may be TRBD1 (6 bases). V was cut by 2 bases and J by 7 bases, with 12 bases left in between. The CDR3 loop spans 14 amino acids. CDR3 sequence: CASSLTRGGNEQFF. CDR3 bases: TGTGCCAGCAGTTTAACCAGGGGTGGTAATGAGCAGTTCTTC.

This clonotype was observed once. The V call is TRBV5-1, the J call TRBJ2-3, with D hard to call. This CDR3 is 15 amino acids long. Germline V gene lookup returns CDR1 SGHRS and CDR2 YFSETQ. Trimming took off 0 bases at V and 6 bases at J, with 14 bases between the two ends. The CDR3 region has the DNA TGCGCCAGCAGCTTGGTCCCGGGCCCCCCGGATACGCAGTATTTT. The encoded protein is CASSLVPGPPDTQYF.

This rearrangement joins TRBV27 to TRBJ2-4; D is undetermined. Deletions cut 1 base from V and 0 bases from J, with 10 bases between. The germline V gene has CDR1 MNHEY and CDR2 SMNVEV (reference sequence). This CDR3 spans 16 amino acids. The CDR3 bases are TGTGCCAGCAGTTTATGGAAAGGGCTAGCCAAAAACATTCAGTACTTC. Protein: CASSLWKGLAKNIQYF.

This sequence joins TRBV6-5 and TRBJ1-2, with 10 bases lining up with TRBD1. This CDR3 has 13 amino acids. Germline V gives CDR1 MNHEY, CDR2 SVGAGI. Losses at the gene ends were 5 bases for V and 8 bases for J; bases not matched to a gene: 5. CDR3: CASSVRTGGGYTF. In DNA, the CDR3 is TGTGCCAGCAGTGTACGGACAGGGGGAGGCTACACCTTC.

The rearrangement joins TRBV27 to TRBJ2-7; no clear D gene. The CDR3 sequence is 15 residues long. Trimming cost V 0 bases and J 0 bases, with 9 bases left between them. Per germline, CDR1 MNHEY and CDR2 SMNVEV (reference sequence). CDR3 in amino acids: CASSLSRVSSYEQYF. The CDR3 coding sequence is TGTGCCAGCAGTTTATCACGAGTAAGCTCCTACGAGCAGTACTTC.

The rearrangement links TRBV20-1 to TRBJ2-4, with 8 nucleotides matching TRBD2. The DNA end lines up better with TRBJ2-7; the J call may be wrong. Germline CDR1 reads DFQATT; CDR2 reads SNEGSKA (reference sequence). There are 14 residues in the CDR3. CDR3 loop: CSAPSPGRGYEQYF. In DNA, the CDR3 is TGCAGTGCGCCCAGCCCCGGGAGGGGCTACGAGCAGTACTTC.

Written as DNA, the CDR3 is TGTGCCAGCAGCTTAGAGGGGAGAACTAACTATGGCTACACCTTC. This sequence encodes CASSLEGRTNYGYTF. The chain is built from TRBV7-9 and TRBJ1-2; weak D call: TRBD1 (5 bases). V was shortened by 1 base and J by 0 bases, with 9 bases between the two germline ends. The CDR3 is 15 amino acids. The germline CDR1 and CDR2 sequences are SEHNR and FQNEAQ (reference sequence).

This clonotype was counted between two and nine times. This chain uses TRBV28 with TRBJ2-4; possibly TRBD1 for D (6 bases). This CDR3 comprises 15 residues. Germline V gene data show CDR1 as MDHEN and CDR2 as SYDVKM. V lost 4 bases to trimming and J lost 1 base, with 11 bases between them. The CDR3 is CASSSQGGAKNIQYF. The CDR3, as DNA: TGTGCCAGCAGTTCACAGGGTGGGGCCAAAAACATTCAGTACTTC.

The chain joins TRBV4-2 to TRBJ1-2; no reliable D call. Per germline, CDR1 LGHNA and CDR2 YNFKEQ. Deletions cut 0 bases from V and 4 bases from J, with 24 bases between. This CDR3 region has 19 residues. CDR3 protein: CASSQDLSIRETRGYGYTF. The CDR3 DNA sequence: TGTGCCAGCAGCCAAGATCTTTCTATAAGGGAGACGCGTGGCTATGGCTACACCTTC.

This clonotype appeared a few times. The chain carries TRBV2 and TRBJ2-1; D is tentatively TRBD1 or TRBD2 (5 bases each). This CDR3 has 14 amino acids. Trimming took off 0 bases at V and 15 bases at J, with 18 bases between the two ends. CDR1 and CDR2 from the germline V gene are SNHLY and FYNNEI. The CDR3 region is CASSEAVQGGLRFF. The CDR3 DNA follows: TGTGCCAGCAGTGAAGCGGTGCAGGGCGGACTCAGGTTCTTC.

J is TRBJ2-7 and V is TRBV20-1; D may match TRBD1 or TRBD2 (6 bases each). Trimming pared 5 bases from V and 2 bases from J, leaving 19 bases between. Germline V gene lookup returns CDR1 DFQATT and CDR2 SNEGSKA (reference sequence). This CDR3 contains 15 residues. The CDR3 loop reads CSARRDTSLTYEQYF. DNA for the CDR3: TGCAGTGCTCGTCGGGACACTAGCCTCACCTACGAGCAGTACTTC.

V is TRBV19 and J is TRBJ1-2; TRBD1 might be the D (6 bases). CDR1 and CDR2 (germline): LNHDA, SQIVND (reference sequence). The CDR3 has 13 residues. The germline V and J ends were trimmed by 6 bases and 6 bases, with 14 bases remaining between them. The CDR3 loop is CASSDPYRDGYTF. In nucleotides, the CDR3 is TGTGCCAGTAGCGACCCTTACAGGGATGGCTACACCTTC.

This clonotype appeared a single time. The rearrangement joins TRBV12-3 or TRBV12-4 to TRBJ2-1; 11 bases fit TRBD2. J lost 7 bases, V lost 2 bases, and 13 bases had no gene match. This CDR3 spans 18 amino acids. Here the CDR3 DNA reads TGTGCCAGCAGTTTATATGTAGCGGGAGGGCCGGGGAGAAATGAGCAGTTCTTC. Translated, it gives CASSLYVAGGPGRNEQFF.

Only a few counts were recorded for this clonotype. The chain links TRBV7-3 to TRBJ2-2, with D perhaps given as TRBD1 or TRBD2 (5 bases each). The V gene's germline CDR1 is SGHTA and CDR2 FQGTGA. V lost 4 bases and J lost 0, with 18 bases in between. The CDR3 contains 18 residues. The CDR3 region has the DNA TGTGCCAGCAGCTCACTCGGACGGGACCGCACGAACACCGGGGAGCTGTTTTTT. It codes for CASSSLGRDRTNTGELFF.

The V call is TRBV6-5, the J call TRBJ1-6; maybe TRBD1 (5 bases). The CDR3 is 14 residues long. Germline V lookup: CDR1 MNHEY, CDR2 SVGAGI. V gave up 6 bases and J gave up 15 bases, with 21 bases separating them. CDR3 DNA: TGTGCCAGCAGAACCGGGACCCACTCCGATGACCTCCACTTT. This codes for CASRTGTHSDDLHF.

V is TRBV25-1 and J is TRBJ1-6, with D possibly matching TRBD1 (5 bases). Trimming took 6 bases from V and 8 from J, leaving 11 bases between them. Germline loops: CDR1 MGHDK, CDR2 SYGVNS. The CDR3 spans 13 residues. CDR3 protein: CASSMGTDSPLHF. The CDR3 DNA sequence: TGTGCCAGCAGCATGGGGACGGATTCACCCCTCCACTTT.

This clonotype was counted between two and nine times. This chain connects TRBV4-3 to TRBJ2-7; no reliable D call. Germline-derived CDR1 and CDR2 are LGHNA and YSLEER. V was trimmed by 0 bases and J by 2 bases, leaving 14 bases between them. This CDR3 is 16 amino acids long. The CDR3 sequence is CASSQDMNQDPYEQYF. The CDR3 DNA sequence: TGCGCCAGCAGCCAAGATATGAACCAGGATCCCTACGAGCAGTACTTC.

The gene calls are TRBV28 and TRBJ1-2; TRBD1 might be the D (5 bases). This CDR3 is built from 13 residues. Looked up from germline, CDR1 is MDHEN and CDR2 is SYDVKM. Trimming took off 7 bases at V and 3 bases at J, with 12 bases between the two ends. The CDR3 sequence: CASKSGTDYGYTF. The CDR3 coding sequence is TGTGCCAGCAAATCAGGGACGGACTATGGCTACACCTTC.

The chain joins TRBV7-2 to TRBJ1-6; D not certain. This CDR3 region has 17 residues. V lost 5 bases to trimming and J lost 3 bases, with 17 bases between them. Per the germline V gene, CDR1 is SGHTA and CDR2 is FQGNSA. CDR3 amino acids: CASSPELGSLYNSPLHF. The CDR3 DNA reads TGTGCCAGCAGCCCTGAGCTGGGGAGCCTCTATAATTCACCCCTCCACTTT. Supplemented by reference TRBV7-2 and TRBJ1-6, the full variable domain reads GAGVSQSPSNKVTEKGKDVELRCDPISGHTALYWYRQSLGQGLEFLIYFQGNSAPDKSGLPSDRFSAERTGGSVSTLTIQRTQQEDSAVYLCASSPELGSLYNSPLHFGNGTRLTVT.

The chain joins TRBV4-2 to TRBJ1-2, with D perhaps TRBD1 (5 bases). V was clipped by 0 bases and J by 2 bases, with 13 bases between them. CDR1 and CDR2 from the germline V gene are LGHNA and YNFKEQ. The CDR3 length is 16 residues. The CDR3 region has the DNA TGTGCCAGCAGCCAAGATACCCCGGACAAAAACTATGGCTACACCTTC. It yields the protein CASSQDTPDKNYGYTF.